These 21 T cell receptor beta chains share one sample of origin, sequenced in a study of blood T cells in healthy people across ages. A second PCR, run for roughly 7 to 12 cycles, used a sample-barcoded 5' primer plus a J-beta primer mix. TCRdb re-analysed the 5' RACE reads in MiXCR, keeping a single row per CDR3 protein. Among 1.5 million to 2 million distinct CDR3 sequences listed, around half were seen once. Input material: blood. The source is a woman aged 40 to 50 in good health.

This rearrangement joins TRBV28 to TRBJ2-1; TRBD2 is a possible D gene (6 bases). Germline loops: CDR1 MDHEN, CDR2 SYDVKM. Trimming took off 5 bases at V and 12 bases at J, with 17 bases between the two ends. The CDR3 totals 13 residues. In nucleotides, the CDR3 is TGTGCCAGCAGTGTAGAGCTAGCGACTGGGCAGTTCTTC. Its protein product is CASSVELATGQFF.

The chain links TRBV4-3 to TRBJ1-2, with TRBD1 identical over 7 bases. The CDR3 loop spans 14 amino acids. Germline V gene data show CDR1 as LGHNA and CDR2 as YSLEER. After removal of 4 bases from V and 2 bases from J, the junction contained 4 bases not matched to a gene. CDR3 in DNA: TGCGCCAGCAGCCCAGAGACAGGGAACTATGGCTACACCTTC. Protein sequence: CASSPETGNYGYTF.

The V call is TRBV29-1, the J call TRBJ1-1; tentatively, D is TRBD1 (6 bases). V shed 1 base and J shed 5 bases, with 11 bases lying between them. Per germline, CDR1 SQVTM and CDR2 ANQGSEA. This CDR3 has 13 residues. The CDR3, as DNA: TGCAGCGTTGAAGGGCAGGGGCTGACTGAAGCTTTCTTT. It translates to CSVEGQGLTEAFF.

For the CDR3, the DNA is TGTGCCAGCAACCTTTTACAGGGGGTAAATTCTGGGGCCAACGTCCTGACTTTC. Its translation is CASNLLQGVNSGANVLTF. V gene TRBV7-2 combines with J gene TRBJ2-6; 8 nucleotides agree with TRBD1. The CDR3 is made up of 18 amino acids. The V gene's germline CDR1 is SGHTA and CDR2 FQGNSA. Trimming took 7 bases from V and 1 from J; bases not matched to a gene: 12. Complete variable domain (other parts from reference TRBV7-2 and TRBJ2-6): GAGVSQSPSNKVTEKGKDVELRCDPISGHTALYWYRQSLGQGLEFLIYFQGNSAPDKSGLPSDRFSAERTGGSVSTLTIQRTQQEDSAVYLCASNLLQGVNSGANVLTFGAGSRLTVL.

V gene TRBV11-2 combines with J gene TRBJ1-3; TRBD1 might be the D (5 bases). The CDR3 has 17 amino acids. The ends were cut back, 2 bases at V and 0 bases at J, with 14 bases in the middle. The germline gives CDR1 SGHAT, CDR2 FQNNGV. The CDR3 reads CASSLSGTGVSGNTIYF. CDR3 bases: TGTGCCAGCAGCTTAAGCGGGACTGGGGTCTCTGGAAACACCATATATTTT.

This clonotype occurred a few times. The chain joins TRBV6-1 to TRBJ2-3, with 9 bases that match TRBD2. The CDR3 runs to 17 residues. Unmatched junction bases numbered 17, after V lost 8 bases and J lost 5 bases. Germline CDR1 reads MNHNS; CDR2 reads SASEGT. The CDR3 DNA sequence: TGTGCCAGCGCTTGGACTAGGCGGGGGGGCCGTGGAGATACGCAGTATTTT. Translating it yields CASAWTRRGGRGDTQYF.

V and J are TRBV20-1 and TRBJ2-5, with a tentative D call TRBD2 (7 bases). The CDR3 length is 14 residues. V shed 0 bases and J shed 4 bases, with 12 bases lying between them. Germline V gives CDR1 DFQATT, CDR2 SNEGSKA (reference sequence). CDR3 region: CSAREMGGRETQYF. Here the CDR3 DNA reads TGCAGTGCTAGAGAGATGGGGGGGCGAGAGACCCAGTACTTC.

The gene calls are TRBV2 and TRBJ2-1; a weak D match, TRBD1 (6 bases). The CDR3 is 13 residues long. Trimming removed 11 bases from V and 1 base from J, with 12 bases in between. Germline V CDR1 and CDR2: SNHLY, FYNNEI. The CDR3 nucleotides are TGTGCCGGGGGCAGGGATTCCTACAATGAGCAGTTCTTC. This codes for CAGGRDSYNEQFF. The full variable domain, rest sourced from reference TRBV2 and TRBJ2-1, is EPEVTQTPSHQVTQMGQEVILRCVPISNHLYFYWYRQILGQKVEFLVSFYNNEISEKSEIFDDQFSVERPDGSNFTLKIRSTKLEDSAMYFCAGGRDSYNEQFFGPGTRLTVL.

This clonotype was seen more than once but under ten times. This chain links TRBV2 with TRBJ2-3; the match to TRBD2 covers 7 bases. In germline, CDR1 is SNHLY, CDR2 FYNNEI. The CDR3 has 18 amino acids. After removal of 4 bases from V and 0 bases from J, the junction contained 13 bases not matched to a gene. The CDR3 DNA sequence: TGTGCCAGCAGTGTCGGATTAGTAGGGCGGGGGAGCACAGATACGCAGTATTTT. This encodes CASSVGLVGRGSTDTQYF.

The V and J genes are TRBV10-3 and TRBJ2-5; 9 nucleotides align to TRBD1. The J call may be mistaken, given a closer DNA end match to TRBJ2-7. CDR1 and CDR2 from the germline V gene are ENHRY and SYGVKD. There are 14 residues in the CDR3. For the CDR3, the DNA is TGTGCCATCAGTGACGGGACAGGGAGTTACGAGCAGTACTTC. It encodes CAISDGTGSYEQYF.

The genes are TRBV12-3 or TRBV12-4 and TRBJ2-1, with D uncertain. The length of the CDR3 is 14 residues. Trimming shortened V by 7 bases and J by 0 bases, and 10 bases separated the two germline ends. DNA for the CDR3: TGTGCCAGCAATGACGCAATCTCCTACAATGAGCAGTTCTTC. Encoded protein: CASNDAISYNEQFF.

This CDR3 is CASSQQVFSDTQYF. CDR3 sequence (DNA): TGTGCCAGCAGCCAACAGGTTTTCTCAGATACGCAGTATTTT. The chain employs TRBV7-2 and TRBJ2-3; a weak D match, TRBD1 (5 bases). The CDR3 contains 14 residues. Looked up from germline, CDR1 is SGHTA and CDR2 is FQGNSA. The V and J ends lost 5 bases and 4 bases respectively, with 13 bases between them.

This clonotype has a handful of counts. The genes are TRBV20-1 and TRBJ2-1, with 7 bases that match TRBD2. V lost 1 base, J lost 2 bases, and 8 bases stayed unmatched. The CDR3 is 16 residues long. CDR1 is DFQATT, CDR2 SNEGSKA, per germline (reference sequence). CDR3 DNA: TGCAGTGCTAGAGGGCTAGCGGAGGCTACCTACAATGAGCAGTTCTTC. Protein sequence: CSARGLAEATYNEQFF.

The rearrangement joins TRBV12-3 or TRBV12-4 to TRBJ2-3; 9 bases map to TRBD2. Unmatched junction bases numbered 11, after V lost 6 bases and J lost 4 bases. The CDR3 is made up of 16 amino acids. The CDR3 is CASSISGRGSADTQYF. In DNA form, the CDR3 reads TGTGCCAGCAGCATTAGCGGGAGAGGAAGCGCAGATACGCAGTATTTT.

The gene calls are TRBV4-3 and TRBJ1-5, with D unresolved. Per the germline V gene, CDR1 is LGHNA and CDR2 is YSLEER. Trimming stripped 2 bases from V and 4 bases from J, with 9 bases between. This CDR3 has 14 amino acids. The DNA for the CDR3 is TGCGCCAGCAGCCAAAGCGGCAGTAATCAGCCCCAGCATTTT. Translating gives CASSQSGSNQPQHF.

The chain joins TRBV11-3 to TRBJ2-3, with D perhaps matching TRBD1 (6 bases). The CDR3 is 16 amino acids. Deletions cut 1 base from V and 3 bases from J, with 14 bases between. CDR1 and CDR2 (germline): SGHNT, YENEEA. The CDR3: CASSLADRTGTDTQYF. CDR3 in DNA: TGTGCCAGCAGCTTAGCCGACAGGACCGGTACAGATACGCAGTATTTT.

V and J are TRBV3-1 and TRBJ1-2, with 11 nucleotides matching TRBD1. The germline V gene encodes CDR1 LGHDT and CDR2 YNNKEL (reference sequence). The trim removed 0 bases at V and 0 bases at J, leaving 15 bases unmatched. This CDR3 comprises 21 residues. The CDR3: CASSQDRTGGVSSPSNYGYTF. In nucleotides, the CDR3 is TGTGCCAGCAGCCAAGATCGGACAGGGGGCGTTTCGTCTCCTTCTAACTATGGCTACACCTTC.

The chain couples TRBV20-1 to TRBJ1-2; 9 nucleotides line up with TRBD1. The CDR3 is made up of 16 amino acids. Trimming removed 0 bases from V and 6 bases from J; junction bases left unmatched: 11. The V gene's germline CDR1 is DFQATT and CDR2 SNEGSKA (reference sequence). CDR3 DNA: TGCAGTGCTAGAGATCAGGAGAACAGGGGGCGAGATGGCTACACCTTC. Translating it yields CSARDQENRGRDGYTF.

This rearrangement joins TRBV12-3 or TRBV12-4 to TRBJ1-6; 8 bases line up with TRBD1. Unmatched junction bases numbered 7, after V lost 5 bases and J lost 10 bases. There are 14 residues in the CDR3. Here the CDR3 reads CASSVGQGSSPLHF. For the CDR3, the DNA is TGTGCCAGCAGTGTTGGACAGGGAAGCTCACCCCTCCACTTT.

The chain couples TRBV11-2 to TRBJ2-3; no clear D gene. The germline V gene encodes CDR1 SGHAT and CDR2 FQNNGV. The CDR3 covers 16 residues. Trimming pared 4 bases from V and 4 bases from J, leaving 18 bases between. Written as DNA, the CDR3 is TGTGCCAGCAGCTCCGGAGCGCAGATTTCGGCAGATACGCAGTATTTT. Translated, it gives CASSSGAQISADTQYF.

The rearrangement joins TRBV7-9 to TRBJ1-1; 8 bases fit TRBD1. This CDR3 spans 16 amino acids. CDR1 and CDR2 (germline): SEHNR, FQNEAQ (reference sequence). Unmatched junction bases numbered 6, after V lost 3 bases and J lost 0 bases. The CDR3 reads CASSFPGQGVNTEAFF. The DNA for the CDR3 is TGTGCCAGCAGCTTTCCAGGACAGGGAGTGAACACTGAAGCTTTCTTT.